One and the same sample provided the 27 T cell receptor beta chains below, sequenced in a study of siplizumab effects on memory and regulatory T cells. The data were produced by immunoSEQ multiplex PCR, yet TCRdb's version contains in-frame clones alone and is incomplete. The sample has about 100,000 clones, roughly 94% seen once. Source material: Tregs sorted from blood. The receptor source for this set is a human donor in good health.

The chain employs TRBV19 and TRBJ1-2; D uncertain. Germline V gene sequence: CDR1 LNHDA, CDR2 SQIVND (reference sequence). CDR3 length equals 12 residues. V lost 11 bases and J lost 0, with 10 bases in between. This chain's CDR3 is CAVSFSNYGYTF. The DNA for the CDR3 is TGTGCCGTCTCATTCTCTAACTATGGCTACACCTTC.

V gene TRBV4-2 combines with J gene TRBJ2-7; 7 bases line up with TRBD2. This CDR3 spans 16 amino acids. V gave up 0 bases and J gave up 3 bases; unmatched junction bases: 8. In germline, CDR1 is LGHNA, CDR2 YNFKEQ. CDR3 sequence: CASSQDTGGSIYEQYF. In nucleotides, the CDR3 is TGTGCCAGCAGCCAAGATACGGGCGGGAGTATCTACGAGCAGTACTTC.

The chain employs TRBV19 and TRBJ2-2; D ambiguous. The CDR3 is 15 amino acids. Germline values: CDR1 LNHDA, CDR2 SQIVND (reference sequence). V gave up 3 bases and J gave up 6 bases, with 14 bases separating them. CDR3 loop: CASSMREVIAGELFF. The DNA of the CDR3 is TGTGCCAGTAGTATGAGAGAAGTAATAGCCGGGGAGCTGTTTTTT.

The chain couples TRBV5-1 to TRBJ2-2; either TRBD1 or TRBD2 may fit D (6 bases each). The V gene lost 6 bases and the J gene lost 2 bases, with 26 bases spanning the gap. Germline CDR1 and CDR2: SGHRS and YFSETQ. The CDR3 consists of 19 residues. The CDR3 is CASMGAGGQIQGNTGELFF. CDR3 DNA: TGCGCCAGCATGGGGGCCGGGGGCCAAATACAGGGCAACACCGGGGAGCTGTTTTTT.

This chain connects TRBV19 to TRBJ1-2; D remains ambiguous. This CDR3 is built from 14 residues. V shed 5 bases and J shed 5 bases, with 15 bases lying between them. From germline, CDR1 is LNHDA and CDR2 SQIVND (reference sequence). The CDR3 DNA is TGTGCCAGTAGTCGTGGTGTTCAGGCTTATGGCTACACCTTC. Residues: CASSRGVQAYGYTF.

The CDR3 DNA reads TGTGCCTGGAGTGTAGGGACAGGCGGGCAGGATGGCTACACCTTC. It translates to CAWSVGTGGQDGYTF. The chain has TRBV30 and TRBJ1-2; 8 bases agree with TRBD1. The ends lost 0 bases at V and 6 bases at J; junction bases unmatched: 9. The CDR3 loop spans 15 amino acids. CDR1 is GTSNPN, CDR2 SVGIG, per germline (reference sequence).

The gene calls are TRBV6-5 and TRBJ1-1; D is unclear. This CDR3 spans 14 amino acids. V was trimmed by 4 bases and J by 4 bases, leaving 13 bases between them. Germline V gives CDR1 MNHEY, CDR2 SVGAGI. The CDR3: CASSSPGRGTEAFF. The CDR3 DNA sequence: TGTGCCAGCAGTTCTCCCGGGCGAGGCACTGAAGCTTTCTTT.

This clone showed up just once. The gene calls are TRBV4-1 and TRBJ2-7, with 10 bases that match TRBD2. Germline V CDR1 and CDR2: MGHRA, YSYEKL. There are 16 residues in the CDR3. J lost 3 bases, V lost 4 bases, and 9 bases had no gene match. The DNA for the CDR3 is TGCGCCAGCAGCCCAAGGATCACTAGCGGGGTCTACGAGCAGTACTTC. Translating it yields CASSPRITSGVYEQYF.

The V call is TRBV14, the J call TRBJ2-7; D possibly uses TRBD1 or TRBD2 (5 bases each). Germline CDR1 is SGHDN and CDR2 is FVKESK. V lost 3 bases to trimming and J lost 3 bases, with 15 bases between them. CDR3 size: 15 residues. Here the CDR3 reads CASSHGTTTHYEQYF. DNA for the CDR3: TGTGCCAGCAGCCACGGGACCACGACACACTACGAGCAGTACTTC.

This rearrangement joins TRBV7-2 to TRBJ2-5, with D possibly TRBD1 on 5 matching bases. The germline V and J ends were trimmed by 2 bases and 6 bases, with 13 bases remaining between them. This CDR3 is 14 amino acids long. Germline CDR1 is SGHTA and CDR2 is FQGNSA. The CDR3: CASSLRSGRQTQYF. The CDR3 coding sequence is TGTGCCAGCAGCTTAAGGTCAGGGCGTCAGACCCAGTACTTC. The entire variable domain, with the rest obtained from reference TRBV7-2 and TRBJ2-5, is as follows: GAGVSQSPSNKVTEKGKDVELRCDPISGHTALYWYRQSLGQGLEFLIYFQGNSAPDKSGLPSDRFSAERTGGSVSTLTIQRTQQEDSAVYLCASSLRSGRQTQYFGPGTRLLVL.

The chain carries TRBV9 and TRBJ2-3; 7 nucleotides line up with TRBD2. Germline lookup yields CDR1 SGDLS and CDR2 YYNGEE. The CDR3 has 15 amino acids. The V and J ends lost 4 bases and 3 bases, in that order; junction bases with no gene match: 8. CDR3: CASSPREGRTDTQYF. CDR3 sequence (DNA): TGTGCCAGCAGCCCGAGGGAGGGGAGGACAGATACGCAGTATTTT. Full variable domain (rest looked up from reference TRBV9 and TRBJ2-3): DSGVTQTPKHLITATGQRVTLRCSPRSGDLSVYWYQQSLDQGLQFLIQYYNGEERAKGNILERFSAQQFPDLHSELNLSSLELGDSALYFCASSPREGRTDTQYFGPGTRLTVL.

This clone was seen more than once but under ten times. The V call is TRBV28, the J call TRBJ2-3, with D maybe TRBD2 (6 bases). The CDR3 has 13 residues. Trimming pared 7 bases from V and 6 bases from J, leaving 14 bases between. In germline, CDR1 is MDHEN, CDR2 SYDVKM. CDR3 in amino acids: CASMWGTRDTQYF. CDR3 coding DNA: TGTGCCAGCATGTGGGGGACTCGGGATACGCAGTATTTT.

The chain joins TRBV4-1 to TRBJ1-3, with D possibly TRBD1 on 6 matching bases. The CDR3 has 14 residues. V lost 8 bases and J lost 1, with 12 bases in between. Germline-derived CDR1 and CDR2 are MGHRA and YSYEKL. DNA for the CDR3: TGCGCCAGCGGCATAGGGGGTTCTGGAAACACCATATATTTT. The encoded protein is CASGIGGSGNTIYF.

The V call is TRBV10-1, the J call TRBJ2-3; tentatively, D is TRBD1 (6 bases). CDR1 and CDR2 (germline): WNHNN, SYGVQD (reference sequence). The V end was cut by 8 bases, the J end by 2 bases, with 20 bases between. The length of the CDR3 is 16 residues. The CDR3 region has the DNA TGCGCCAGCTCCTCGGGGTGGGGGCCAGACACAGATACGCAGTATTTT. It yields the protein CASSSGWGPDTDTQYF.

CDR3 in amino acids: CASKVGRNTEAFF. Written as DNA, the CDR3 is TGTGCCAGCAAGGTAGGGAGGAACACTGAAGCTTTCTTT. This sequence joins TRBV6-1 and TRBJ1-1; D remains unclear. The CDR3 totals 13 residues. V gave up 7 bases and J gave up 1 base, with 10 bases separating them. Germline V gene data show CDR1 as MNHNS and CDR2 as SASEGT.

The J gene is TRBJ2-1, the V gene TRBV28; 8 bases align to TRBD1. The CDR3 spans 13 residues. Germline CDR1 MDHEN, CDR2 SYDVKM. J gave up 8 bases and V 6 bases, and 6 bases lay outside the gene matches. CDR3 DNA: TGTGCCAGCAGGTCCAGGGGGCGGGATGAGCAGTTCTTC. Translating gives CASRSRGRDEQFF. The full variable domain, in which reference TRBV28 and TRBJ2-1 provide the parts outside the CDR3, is DVKVTQSSRYLVKRTGEKVFLECVQDMDHENMFWYRQDPGLGLRLIYFSYDVKMKEKGDIPEGYSVSREKKERFSLILESASTNQTSMYLCASRSRGRDEQFFGPGTRLTVL.

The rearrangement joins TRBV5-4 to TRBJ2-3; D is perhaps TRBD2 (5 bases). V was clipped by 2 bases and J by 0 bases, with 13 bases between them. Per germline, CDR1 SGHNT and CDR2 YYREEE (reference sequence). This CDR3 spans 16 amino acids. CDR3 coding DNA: TGTGCCAGCAGCTTTGGGCGGGTTACTAGCACAGATACGCAGTATTTT. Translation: CASSFGRVTSTDTQYF.

This CDR3 reads CASTWGTNQPQHF. In nucleotides, the CDR3 is TGTGCCAGCACGTGGGGGACCAATCAGCCCCAGCATTTT. The V gene is TRBV28, the J gene TRBJ1-5; TRBD1 might be the D (5 bases). The length of the CDR3 is 13 residues. The V and J ends lost 7 bases and 3 bases respectively, with 10 bases between them. Germline CDR1 MDHEN, CDR2 SYDVKM.

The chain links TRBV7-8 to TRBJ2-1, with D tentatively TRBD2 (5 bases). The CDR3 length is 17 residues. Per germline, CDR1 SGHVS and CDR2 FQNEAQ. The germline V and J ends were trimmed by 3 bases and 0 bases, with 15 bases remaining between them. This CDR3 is CASSFILTTLSYNEQFF. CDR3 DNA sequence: TGTGCCAGCAGCTTTATTTTGACTACACTCTCCTACAATGAGCAGTTCTTC.

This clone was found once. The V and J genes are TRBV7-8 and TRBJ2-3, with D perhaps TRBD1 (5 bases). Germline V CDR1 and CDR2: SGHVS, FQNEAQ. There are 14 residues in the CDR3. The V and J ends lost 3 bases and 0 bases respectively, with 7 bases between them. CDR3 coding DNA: TGTGCCAGCAGCTTGGGGCAGAGCACAGATACGCAGTATTTT. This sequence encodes CASSLGQSTDTQYF.

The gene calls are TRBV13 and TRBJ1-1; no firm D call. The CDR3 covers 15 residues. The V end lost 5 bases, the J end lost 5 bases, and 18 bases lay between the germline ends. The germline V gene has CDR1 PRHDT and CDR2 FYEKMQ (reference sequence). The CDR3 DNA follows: TGTGCCAGCAGCCCCGTCGGGTTCCGGAGGACTGAAGCTTTCTTT. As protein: CASSPVGFRRTEAFF.

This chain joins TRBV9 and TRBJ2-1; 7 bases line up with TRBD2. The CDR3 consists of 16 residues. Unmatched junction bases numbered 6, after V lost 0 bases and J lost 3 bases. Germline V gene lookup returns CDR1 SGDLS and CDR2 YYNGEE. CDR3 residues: CASSVGVAGVYNEQFF. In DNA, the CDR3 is TGTGCCAGCAGCGTAGGGGTGGCGGGAGTCTACAATGAGCAGTTCTTC.

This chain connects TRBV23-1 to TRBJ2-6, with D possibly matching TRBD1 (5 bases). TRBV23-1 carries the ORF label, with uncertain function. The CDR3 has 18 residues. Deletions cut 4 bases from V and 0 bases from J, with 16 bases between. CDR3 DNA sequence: TGCGCCAGCAGTCGCTGGCTGGACAACCTCTCTGGGGCCAACGTCCTGACTTTC. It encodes CASSRWLDNLSGANVLTF.

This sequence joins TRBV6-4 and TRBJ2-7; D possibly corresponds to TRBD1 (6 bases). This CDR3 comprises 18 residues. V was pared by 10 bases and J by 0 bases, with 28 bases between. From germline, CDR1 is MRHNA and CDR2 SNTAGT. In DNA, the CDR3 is TGTGCCACCGACAGGCGAAATACCACCTTTAGGAGCTCCTACGAGCAGTACTTC. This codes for CATDRRNTTFRSSYEQYF.

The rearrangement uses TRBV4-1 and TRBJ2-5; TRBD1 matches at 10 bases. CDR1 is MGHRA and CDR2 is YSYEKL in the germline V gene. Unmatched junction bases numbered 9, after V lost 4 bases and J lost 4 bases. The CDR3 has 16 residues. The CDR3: CASSRSGTGEGETQYF. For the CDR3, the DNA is TGCGCCAGCAGCCGGAGCGGGACAGGGGAAGGAGAGACCCAGTACTTC.

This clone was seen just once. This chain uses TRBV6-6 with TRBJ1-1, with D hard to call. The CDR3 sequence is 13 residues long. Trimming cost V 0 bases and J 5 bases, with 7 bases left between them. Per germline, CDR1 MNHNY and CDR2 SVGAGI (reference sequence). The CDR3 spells CASSYSAATEAFF. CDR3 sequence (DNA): TGTGCCAGCAGTTACTCGGCAGCGACTGAAGCTTTCTTT.

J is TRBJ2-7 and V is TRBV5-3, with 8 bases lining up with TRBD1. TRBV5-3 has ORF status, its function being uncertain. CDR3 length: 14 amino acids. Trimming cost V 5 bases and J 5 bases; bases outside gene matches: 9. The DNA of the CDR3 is TGTGCCAGAAGTTCGTCAGGGGGCTTCAACGAGCAGTACTTC. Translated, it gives CARSSSGGFNEQYF.